This T cell receptor beta chain was sequenced during a study of T cell responses to AZD1222 COVID-19 vaccine. Using immunoSEQ multiplex PCR, the repertoire was profiled, and TCRdb retains in-frame clones only, with some absent. The sample has approximately 140,000 clones; approximately 95% are singletons. Germline-derived CDR1 and CDR2 are MGHDK and SYGVNS. CDR3 length: 13 residues. V gave up 3 bases and J gave up 6 bases, with 11 bases separating them. The origin of this receptor is an adult in good health. This chain connects TRBV25-1 to TRBJ1-1; D possibly corresponds to TRBD1 (6 bases). Source: peripheral blood, taken on day 0 of MenACWY control vaccination. CDR3 nucleotide sequence: TGTGCCAGCAGTGACAGGGGTGTACCTGAAGCTTTCTTT. It codes for CASSDRGVPEAFF.